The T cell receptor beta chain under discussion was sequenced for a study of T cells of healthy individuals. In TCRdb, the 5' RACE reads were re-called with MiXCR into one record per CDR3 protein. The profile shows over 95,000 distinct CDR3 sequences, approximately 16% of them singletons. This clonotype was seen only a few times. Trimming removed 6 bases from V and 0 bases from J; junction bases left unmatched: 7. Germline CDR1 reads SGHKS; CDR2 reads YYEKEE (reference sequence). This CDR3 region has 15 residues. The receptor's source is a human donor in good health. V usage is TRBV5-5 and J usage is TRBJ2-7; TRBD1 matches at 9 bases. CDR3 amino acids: CASILTGGSSYEQYF. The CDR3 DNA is TGTGCCAGCATCCTCACAGGGGGCTCCTCCTACGAGCAGTACTTC.